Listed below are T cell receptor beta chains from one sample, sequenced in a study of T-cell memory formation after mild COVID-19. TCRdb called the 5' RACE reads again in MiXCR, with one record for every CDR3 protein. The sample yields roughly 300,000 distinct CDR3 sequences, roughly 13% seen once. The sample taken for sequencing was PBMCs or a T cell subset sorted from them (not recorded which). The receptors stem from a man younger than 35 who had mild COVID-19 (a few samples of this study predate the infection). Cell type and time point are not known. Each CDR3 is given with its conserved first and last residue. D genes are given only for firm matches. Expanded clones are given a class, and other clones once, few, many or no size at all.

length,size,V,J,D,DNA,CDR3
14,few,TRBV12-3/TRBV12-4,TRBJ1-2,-,TGTGCCAGCAGTCCGTCCGGGGGAAACTATGGCTACACCTTC,CASSPSGGNYGYTF
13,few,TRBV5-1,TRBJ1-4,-,TGCGCCAGCAGCTTGGGGAAGTCAGGAAAACTGTTTTTT,CASSLGKSGKLFF
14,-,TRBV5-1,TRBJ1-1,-,TGCGCCAGCAGCGGAGGGGGTGCGGACACTGAAGCTTTCTTT,CASSGGGADTEAFF
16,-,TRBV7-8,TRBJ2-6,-,TGTGCCAGCAGCGCCCAACTAGTCTCTGGGGCCAACGTCCTGACTTTC,CASSAQLVSGANVLTF
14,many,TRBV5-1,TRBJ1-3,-,TGCGCCAGCAGCTTAAGGACGGGGGGAAACACCATATATTTT,CASSLRTGGNTIYF
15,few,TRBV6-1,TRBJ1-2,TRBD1,TGTGCCAGCAGTCCCCGTTCAGGGGGTAGTTTTGGCTACACCTTC,CASSPRSGGSFGYTF
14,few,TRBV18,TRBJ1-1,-,TGTGCCAGCTCACGAGGATTGACGGATCCTGAAGCTTTCTTT,CASSRGLTDPEAFF
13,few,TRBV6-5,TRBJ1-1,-,TGTGCCACCCTCCGACGAGGGAACACTGAAGCTTTCTTT,CATLRRGNTEAFF
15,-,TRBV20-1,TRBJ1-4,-,TGCAGTGCTAGATCTCAGGGTGCAACTAATGAAAAACTGTTTTTT,CSARSQGATNEKLFF
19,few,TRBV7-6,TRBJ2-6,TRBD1,TGTGCCAGCAGCCCTCGATATCGGACAGGCAGAACTGGGGCCAACGTCCTGACTTTC,CASSPRYRTGRTGANVLTF